Listed here is a single T cell receptor beta chain. Its antigen is undetermined. 5'RACE template switching added a universal primer site and UMIs to TCR cDNA. TCRdb passed the 5' RACE reads through MiXCR, listing each CDR3 protein once. The repertoire consists of about 260,000 distinct CDR3 sequences, with 10% to 15% occurring once and the leading ten covering about 0.51%. V lost 4 bases and J lost 2, with 11 bases in between. This CDR3 region has 14 residues. Germline-derived CDR1 and CDR2 are SGHRS and YFSETQ. The data stem from a study of T cells after yellow fever vaccination. As for the study in general: Some fractions had low cell numbers, and these were prepared with SMART-Seq v4 Ultra Low Input. The study, taken as a whole, reports: Primary-vaccination clones mostly resurfaced post-booster (under 98% CD4, roughly 90% CD8).

The source of this sequence is a man in his thirties or forties who received the YFV17D yellow fever vaccine. The input for sequencing was CD4+ T cells sorted from PBMCs, taken 45 days after the yellow fever booster vaccination. The genes are TRBV5-1 and TRBJ2-3; perhaps TRBD1 as D (6 bases). CDR3 loop: CASSPDSLTDTQYF. CDR3 sequence (DNA): TGCGCCAGCAGCCCGGACAGCCTCACAGATACGCAGTATTTT.